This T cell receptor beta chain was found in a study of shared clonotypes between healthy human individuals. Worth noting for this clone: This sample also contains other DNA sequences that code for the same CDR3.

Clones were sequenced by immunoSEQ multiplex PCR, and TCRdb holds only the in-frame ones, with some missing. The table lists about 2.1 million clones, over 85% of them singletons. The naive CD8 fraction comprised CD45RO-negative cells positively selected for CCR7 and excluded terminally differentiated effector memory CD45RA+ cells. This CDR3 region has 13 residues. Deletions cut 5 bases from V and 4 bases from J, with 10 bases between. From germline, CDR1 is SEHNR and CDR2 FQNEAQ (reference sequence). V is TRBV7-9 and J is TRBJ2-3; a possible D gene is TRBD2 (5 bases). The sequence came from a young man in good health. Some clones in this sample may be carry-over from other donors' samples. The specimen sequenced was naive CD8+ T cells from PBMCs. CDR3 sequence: CASSPAGPDTQYF. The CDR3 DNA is TGTGCCAGCAGCCCGGCGGGCCCAGATACGCAGTATTTT.